The 9 T cell receptor beta chains below were found in one sample sequenced in a study of blood T cell repertoires in COVID-19. The assay was immunoSEQ multiplex PCR, and TCRdb's table has in-frame clones only and misses some. The table shows some 320,000 clones, with approximately 88% occurring only once. The material sequenced was peripheral blood. The receptor source for this set is a woman in her thirties who had recovered from COVID-19.

The genes are TRBV7-6 and TRBJ1-1; D unclear. This CDR3 is built from 16 residues. Trimming took 3 bases from V and 5 from J, leaving 19 bases between them. The germline CDR1 and CDR2 sequences are SGHVS and FNYEAQ. CDR3 amino acids: CASSFIDSPTETEAFF. In DNA, the CDR3 is TGTGCCAGCAGCTTTATAGACTCCCCTACGGAGACTGAAGCTTTCTTT.

V gene TRBV5-4 combines with J gene TRBJ2-1; 7 bases are a match to TRBD2. V dropped 4 bases and J dropped 9; count of bases not matched to a gene: 10. The CDR3 loop spans 14 amino acids. Germline V gene lookup returns CDR1 SGHNT and CDR2 YYREEE (reference sequence). CDR3 DNA: TGTGCCAGCAGCCCAGCATGGGGGGAGGGTGAGCAGTTCTTC. Encoded protein: CASSPAWGEGEQFF.

The V call is TRBV24-1, the J call TRBJ2-1; a possible D gene is TRBD2 (6 bases). Germline V gene data show CDR1 as KGHDR and CDR2 as SFDVKD. The CDR3 loop spans 15 amino acids. V was shortened by 4 bases and J by 6 bases, with 15 bases between the two germline ends. CDR3: CATSDGLTTSNEQFF. As DNA, the CDR3 is TGTGCCACCAGTGACGGACTAACTACCTCCAATGAGCAGTTCTTC.

The chain joins TRBV7-3 to TRBJ2-1, with D unclear. The CDR3 is 16 residues long. Per the germline V gene, CDR1 is SGHTA and CDR2 is FQGTGA. The V end was cut by 0 bases, the J end by 0 bases, with 9 bases between. The CDR3 spells CASSLTSFSSYNEQFF. CDR3 bases: TGTGCCAGCAGCTTAACTAGCTTTAGCTCCTACAATGAGCAGTTCTTC. The full variable domain, with the rest looked up from reference TRBV7-3 and TRBJ2-1, is GAGVSQTPSNKVTEKGKYVELRCDPISGHTALYWYRQSLGQGPEFLIYFQGTGAADDSGLPNDRFFAVRPEGSVSTLKIQRTERGDSAVYLCASSLTSFSSYNEQFFGPGTRLTVL.

The chain employs TRBV7-2 and TRBJ2-7; 7 nucleotides line up with TRBD2. The CDR3 is 14 residues long. V was pared by 5 bases and J by 2 bases, with 6 bases of the junction left unmatched. Germline V gene data show CDR1 as SGHTA and CDR2 as FQGNSA. The CDR3 reads CASSLQRGAYEQYF. CDR3 in DNA: TGTGCCAGCAGCCTTCAGCGGGGCGCCTACGAGCAGTACTTC.

This clone was recorded once. The chain couples TRBV27 to TRBJ2-7; D is undetermined. V lost 3 bases and J lost 3, with 9 bases in between. Germline CDR1 MNHEY, CDR2 SMNVEV (reference sequence). The CDR3 is 13 amino acids. CDR3 in amino acids: CASSFEVGYEQYF. The CDR3, as DNA: TGTGCCAGCAGTTTTGAGGTAGGCTACGAGCAGTACTTC.

The chain is built from TRBV5-1 and TRBJ2-1; the match to TRBD1 covers 10 bases. J was trimmed by 5 bases and V by 4 bases; bases with no gene match: 6. CDR1 and CDR2 from the germline V gene are SGHRS and YFSETQ. There are 15 residues in the CDR3. CDR3 residues: CASSPRDRGHNEQFF. Here the CDR3 DNA reads TGCGCCAGCAGCCCCCGGGACAGGGGCCACAATGAGCAGTTCTTC.

V usage is TRBV19 and J usage is TRBJ2-3; 8 nucleotides align to TRBD2. V dropped 0 bases and J dropped 0; count of bases not matched to a gene: 5. Germline-derived CDR1 and CDR2 are LNHDA and SQIVND (reference sequence). The CDR3 covers 17 residues. The CDR3 DNA reads as TGTGCCAGTAGTATAGATTATCAGCGGGGGAGCACAGATACGCAGTATTTT. As protein: CASSIDYQRGSTDTQYF.

The CDR3 DNA sequence: TGTGCTAGTGGTTTGGGACTAGCGGGGGCAGGAACAGATACGCAGTATTTT. It codes for CASGLGLAGAGTDTQYF. The rearrangement joins TRBV12-5 to TRBJ2-3; TRBD2 matches at 12 bases. V gave up 1 base and J gave up 3 bases; unmatched junction bases: 5. This CDR3 is built from 17 residues. The V gene's germline CDR1 is LGHNT and CDR2 FRNRAP.